Listed below are T cell receptor beta chains from one sample, sequenced in a study of T cells expressing NK-cell markers. TCRdb re-called the 5' RACE reads, yielding one record per CDR3 amino acid sequence without DNA. The sample holds about half a million distinct CDR3 sequences. Sequences were obtained from blood T cells: a sorted CD56 or NKG2C T cell subset, CD4+ or CD8+ T cells, or bulk PBMC T cells (not recorded which). The origin of the receptors is a woman in her forties or fifties in good health. Both conserved end residues are part of each CDR3.

v_gene	j_gene	CDR3aa
TRBV5-1	TRBJ1-1	CASSSVRDRGRAFF
TRBV20-1	TRBJ2-1	CSATLAGSLGNEQFF
TRBV5-1	TRBJ1-4	CASSLTGGATNEKLFF
TRBV27	TRBJ2-1	CASSPRLAGAYNEQFF
TRBV2	TRBJ1-1	CASSDGTHTEAFF
TRBV12-3/TRBV12-4	TRBJ1-2	CASSPTGTGVLYGYTF
TRBV13	TRBJ2-2	CASSLDITNTGELFF
TRBV14	TRBJ1-2	CASSQDLGGYRRSGYTF
TRBV5-4	TRBJ2-2	CASSLPGQTNTGELFF
TRBV10-2	TRBJ1-5	CASSGQGGQPQHF
TRBV7-3	TRBJ2-2	CASSPGTSGELFF
TRBV12-3/TRBV12-4	TRBJ2-2	CASGTTRVWAATGELFF
TRBV24-1	TRBJ2-3	CATSDPGTPSSTDTQYF
TRBV12-3/TRBV12-4	TRBJ2-2	CASTRGDTGELFF
TRBV19	TRBJ2-1	CASRGLAGSNEQFF
TRBV5-6	TRBJ1-2	CASTVRFGAYGYTF
TRBV6-1	TRBJ2-1	CASSEGFSSHNEQFF
TRBV20-1	TRBJ1-3	CSARAVLKPGNTIYF
TRBV23-1	TRBJ2-5	CARRDRADKCQETQYF
TRBV12-3/TRBV12-4	TRBJ2-1	CASSFSSGIYNEQFF
TRBV12-3/TRBV12-4	TRBJ2-2	CASTLGLAGITGELFF
TRBV24-1	TRBJ2-3	CATSDLAGDWTDTQYF
TRBV2	TRBJ2-1	CASSVRGRERDEQFF
TRBV28	TRBJ2-1	CASKDHPNEQFF
TRBV12-3/TRBV12-4	TRBJ2-5	CASSLLAGGPETQYF
TRBV7-2	TRBJ2-1	CASSLVGSGSAYNEQFF
TRBV29-1	TRBJ1-2	CSVGSWSYGYTF
TRBV30	TRBJ2-7	CAWSVPWRDEQYF
TRBV28	TRBJ2-4	CASSLPEDGENIQYF
TRBV20-1	TRBJ1-1	CSARLPALNTEAFF
TRBV4-1	TRBJ2-3	CASSQDPYPTGQWYF
TRBV12-5	TRBJ2-2	CASGRTGTNTGELFF
TRBV7-9	TRBJ2-7	CASSLDARVGEQYF
TRBV5-1	TRBJ1-4	CASSLGVDEKLFF
TRBV7-9	TRBJ2-5	CASSLISTGAQETQYF
TRBV28	TRBJ2-3	CASIAGVGDTQYF
TRBV18	TRBJ2-1	CASSKTSGTSYNEQFF